What follows are 29 T cell receptor beta chains derived from one specimen sequenced in a study of blood T cell repertoires in COVID-19. Repertoires were generated with immunoSEQ multiplex PCR, while TCRdb's copy carries only in-frame clones and drops some. The sample holds tens of thousands of clones, over 80% seen once. Material for sequencing was peripheral blood. The receptors derive from a woman of 80 years or more with acute or convalescent COVID-19.

The V and J genes are TRBV6-6 and TRBJ1-2, with D tentatively TRBD1 (5 bases). V was shortened by 4 bases and J by 5 bases, with 11 bases between the two germline ends. CDR3 length: 13 amino acids. The germline V gene encodes CDR1 MNHNY and CDR2 SVGAGI (reference sequence). The CDR3 loop is CASSFDSRYGYTF. The CDR3 nucleotides read TGTGCCAGCAGTTTTGACAGCCGTTATGGCTACACCTTC.

This chain joins TRBV10-2 and TRBJ1-5, with D unclear. In germline, CDR1 is WSHSY, CDR2 SAAADI. Trimming cost V 5 bases and J 6 bases, with 14 bases left between them. The CDR3 contains 14 residues. The CDR3 nucleotides read TGCGCCAGCAGTTCACCTGACTCGGGTCAGCCCCAGCATTTT. Amino acids: CASSSPDSGQPQHF.

The genes are TRBV5-1 and TRBJ2-1, with 8 positions matching TRBD2. J lost 0 bases, V lost 1 base, and 9 bases had no gene match. CDR1 is SGHRS, CDR2 YFSETQ, per germline. CDR3 length equals 18 residues. The CDR3: CASSLLSSGASSYNEQFF. The CDR3 DNA sequence: TGCGCCAGCAGCTTGCTCAGTAGCGGGGCGAGCTCCTACAATGAGCAGTTCTTC.

The CDR3, as DNA: TGTGCCAGCAGGGGGGACAGAAACGGCGAGCAGTACTTC. Translation: CASRGDRNGEQYF. The gene calls are TRBV3-1 (or the pseudogene TRBV3-2) and TRBJ2-7, with 7 bases matching TRBD1. CDR3 length equals 13 residues. The trim removed 6 bases at V and 6 bases at J, leaving 8 bases unmatched. Germline V gene sequence: CDR1 LGHDT, CDR2 YNNKEL (reference sequence).

The chain joins TRBV5-4 to TRBJ1-1, with D unresolved. The CDR3 is made up of 13 amino acids. From germline, CDR1 is SGHNT and CDR2 YYREEE (reference sequence). Trimming removed 1 base at V and 4 bases at J, with 8 bases between. The CDR3 DNA follows: TGTGCCAGCAGCTTGTCTGGAGGCACTGAAGCTTTCTTT. Encoded protein: CASSLSGGTEAFF.

The J gene is TRBJ2-7, the V gene TRBV7-2, with 10 bases matching TRBD2. The CDR3 length is 16 residues. The trim removed 3 bases at V and 8 bases at J, leaving 13 bases unmatched. Per the germline V gene, CDR1 is SGHTA and CDR2 is FQGNSA. Here the CDR3 reads CASSFVPGLADLKQYF. The CDR3 DNA sequence: TGTGCCAGCAGCTTTGTCCCAGGACTAGCGGATCTAAAGCAGTACTTC. Complete variable domain (other parts from reference TRBV7-2 and TRBJ2-7): GAGVSQSPSNKVTEKGKDVELRCDPISGHTALYWYRQSLGQGLEFLIYFQGNSAPDKSGLPSDRFSAERTGGSVSTLTIQRTQQEDSAVYLCASSFVPGLADLKQYFGPGTRLTVT.

V and J are TRBV5-1 and TRBJ2-7; 11 bases align to TRBD2. This CDR3 contains 16 residues. Looked up from germline, CDR1 is SGHRS and CDR2 is YFSETQ. The trim removed 1 base at V and 5 bases at J, leaving 8 bases unmatched. The CDR3 loop is CASSLSRSGRVDEQYF. Written as DNA, the CDR3 is TGCGCCAGCAGCTTGTCCCGTAGCGGGAGGGTAGACGAGCAGTACTTC. Full variable domain (rest looked up from reference TRBV5-1 and TRBJ2-7): KAGVTQTPRYLIKTRGQQVTLSCSPISGHRSVSWYQQTPGQGLQFLFEYFSETQRNKGNFPGRFSGRQFSNSRSEMNVSTLELGDSALYLCASSLSRSGRVDEQYFGPGTRLTVT.

The chain uses TRBV7-9 and TRBJ1-3; D is uncertain. CDR1 SEHNR and CDR2 FQNEAQ come from the germline V gene (reference sequence). There are 15 residues in the CDR3. Trimming shortened V by 5 bases and J by 3 bases, and 14 bases separated the two germline ends. The CDR3 here is CASSGLRILGNTIYF. CDR3 nucleotide sequence: TGTGCCAGCAGCGGACTTAGGATACTTGGAAACACCATATATTTT.

The rearrangement links TRBV5-6 to TRBJ1-2; D not resolved. The CDR3 is 15 amino acids. V dropped 4 bases and J dropped 0 bases, with 13 bases sitting between them. The germline V gene has CDR1 SGHDT and CDR2 YYEEEE. The CDR3 DNA reads TGTGCCAGCAGCCCACTTCGGCAGGCTAACTATGGCTACACCTTC. It encodes CASSPLRQANYGYTF. Together with reference TRBV5-6 and TRBJ1-2, the CDR3 gives the full variable domain: DAGVTQSPTHLIKTRGQQVTLRCSPKSGHDTVSWYQQALGQGPQFIFQYYEEEERQRGNFPDRFSGHQFPNYSSELNVNALLLGDSALYLCASSPLRQANYGYTFGSGTRLTVV.

V gene TRBV5-4 combines with J gene TRBJ1-2, with 10 nucleotides matching TRBD1. V lost 2 bases and J lost 6; bases outside the gene matches: 13. Per the germline V gene, CDR1 is SGHNT and CDR2 is YYREEE (reference sequence). This CDR3 has 17 amino acids. CDR3 bases: TGTGCCAGCAGCTTAGGGACAGGGGCCGTAATAGGGCATGGCTACACCTTC. This encodes CASSLGTGAVIGHGYTF.

In nucleotides, the CDR3 is TGCGCCAGCAGCCGGGACAGGGGGACTAGCACAGATACGCAGTATTTT. Protein sequence: CASSRDRGTSTDTQYF. The gene calls are TRBV5-1 and TRBJ2-3; TRBD1 matches at 11 bases. With 4 bases clipped from V and 0 bases from J, the junction kept 4 bases outside the gene matches. This CDR3 region has 16 residues. The V gene's germline CDR1 is SGHRS and CDR2 YFSETQ. Looking up the rest from reference TRBV5-1 and TRBJ2-3 gives the full variable domain: KAGVTQTPRYLIKTRGQQVTLSCSPISGHRSVSWYQQTPGQGLQFLFEYFSETQRNKGNFPGRFSGRQFSNSRSEMNVSTLELGDSALYLCASSRDRGTSTDTQYFGPGTRLTVL.

This chain joins TRBV7-9 and TRBJ1-2; TRBD1 might be the D (5 bases). V lost 4 bases and J 5 bases, leaving 23 bases between the germline ends. The germline V gene has CDR1 SEHNR and CDR2 FQNEAQ (reference sequence). The CDR3 sequence is 17 residues long. The CDR3 here is CASSSETGGPLSYGYTF. DNA of the CDR3: TGTGCCAGCAGCTCCGAGACCGGGGGTCCGCTTTCTTATGGCTACACCTTC.

This chain uses TRBV20-1 with TRBJ2-5, with D possibly matching TRBD2 (6 bases). Germline V gene data show CDR1 as DFQATT and CDR2 as SNEGSKA (reference sequence). V was pared by 8 bases and J by 5 bases, with 12 bases between. This CDR3 region has 11 residues. The CDR3 nucleotides are TGCAGTCGGACTCGGGGGGAGACCCAGTACTTC. Protein: CSRTRGETQYF.

The rearrangement links TRBV5-1 to TRBJ2-2; 9 positions agree with TRBD2. With V trimmed by 2 bases and J by 4 bases, 6 bases remained unmatched. Germline CDR1 is SGHRS and CDR2 is YFSETQ. This CDR3 comprises 16 residues. The CDR3 here is CASSFRLAGSTGELFF. The CDR3 nucleotides read TGCGCCAGCAGCTTTCGTCTAGCGGGAAGCACCGGGGAGCTGTTTTTT. The full variable domain, in which reference TRBV5-1 and TRBJ2-2 provide the parts outside the CDR3, is KAGVTQTPRYLIKTRGQQVTLSCSPISGHRSVSWYQQTPGQGLQFLFEYFSETQRNKGNFPGRFSGRQFSNSRSEMNVSTLELGDSALYLCASSFRLAGSTGELFFGEGSRLTVL.

The V call is TRBV19, the J call TRBJ2-7; 9 bases fit TRBD2. Trimming at V came to 3 bases and at J to 3 bases, leaving 3 bases not matched to a gene. The germline V gene encodes CDR1 LNHDA and CDR2 SQIVND (reference sequence). This CDR3 region has 14 residues. The CDR3 nucleotides read TGTGCCAGTAGTATGGCTAGCGGGGTCTACGAGCAGTACTTC. Encoded protein: CASSMASGVYEQYF.

The chain combines TRBV7-9 with TRBJ2-1; TRBD1 matches at 8 bases. Germline trimming cut 7 bases from V and 8 bases from J; bases unmatched to any gene: 16. The germline V gene has CDR1 SEHNR and CDR2 FQNEAQ (reference sequence). The CDR3 consists of 16 residues. CDR3 amino acids: CASNPGWAGGKDEQFF. The CDR3, as DNA: TGTGCCAGCAACCCCGGGTGGGCAGGGGGCAAGGATGAGCAGTTCTTC.

The CDR3 DNA sequence: TGTGCCAGTGAACAGGGGATGGGGACAGATACGCAGTATTTT. This codes for CASEQGMGTDTQYF. V usage is TRBV10-3 and J usage is TRBJ2-3, with 7 bases aligning to TRBD1. The CDR3 spans 14 residues. CDR1 is ENHRY, CDR2 SYGVKD, per germline. Unmatched junction bases numbered 10, after V lost 10 bases and J lost 3 bases.

V gene TRBV5-4 combines with J gene TRBJ1-3; no definite D call. This CDR3 contains 16 residues. Germline V gives CDR1 SGHNT, CDR2 YYREEE (reference sequence). Trimming stripped 5 bases from V and 0 bases from J, with 15 bases between. CDR3 DNA: TGTGCCAGCAGTTTTATTTCAGGATCCTCTGGAAACACCATATATTTT. It translates to CASSFISGSSGNTIYF.

The chain couples TRBV24-1 to TRBJ2-1; TRBD1 agrees at 7 bases. J lost 5 bases, V lost 3 bases, and 6 bases had no gene match. This CDR3 contains 15 residues. In germline, CDR1 is KGHDR, CDR2 SFDVKD. This CDR3 reads CATSDPDRLDNEQFF. For the CDR3, the DNA is TGTGCCACCAGTGATCCGGACAGGCTCGACAATGAGCAGTTCTTC.

The sample holds many counts of this clone. The chain joins TRBV6-2 or TRBV6-3 to TRBJ2-1; 9 bases are a match to TRBD2. V lost 0 bases and J lost 5; bases outside the gene matches: 5. Germline V gives CDR1 MNHEY, CDR2 SVGEGT. The CDR3 loop spans 16 amino acids. CDR3: CASSYSVTSGNNEQFF. Here the CDR3 DNA reads TGTGCCAGCAGTTACTCGGTGACTAGCGGTAACAATGAGCAGTTCTTC.

V usage is TRBV5-8 and J usage is TRBJ2-3, with 12 bases identical to TRBD2. Trimming at V came to 4 bases and at J to 11 bases, leaving 11 bases not matched to a gene. This CDR3 spans 15 amino acids. CDR1 is SGHTS, CDR2 YDEGEE, per germline. The CDR3 loop reads CASSLRTSGALRQYF. CDR3 bases: TGTGCCAGCAGCCTTCGGACTAGCGGGGCCCTCCGGCAGTATTTT.

V gene TRBV5-6 combines with J gene TRBJ1-5; perhaps TRBD1 as D (6 bases). The V gene's germline CDR1 is SGHDT and CDR2 YYEEEE. The CDR3 is made up of 13 amino acids. V was pared by 4 bases and J by 5 bases, with 10 bases between. The CDR3 loop reads CASSTYRDQPQHF. In DNA form, the CDR3 reads TGTGCCAGCAGCACCTACAGGGATCAGCCCCAGCATTTT.

The chain links TRBV19 to TRBJ2-3, with a weak D call TRBD2 (6 bases). V lost 1 base, J lost 8 bases, and 13 bases lay in between. Germline CDR1 is LNHDA and CDR2 is SQIVND (reference sequence). This CDR3 spans 14 amino acids. In nucleotides, the CDR3 is TGTGCCAGTAGTATAGCGGAGGGCGTAGGTACGCAGTATTTT. Translating it yields CASSIAEGVGTQYF.

The chain links TRBV7-9 to TRBJ2-7; 10 bases agree with TRBD2. Germline trimming cut 4 bases from V and 4 bases from J; bases unmatched to any gene: 10. Germline V gives CDR1 SEHNR, CDR2 FQNEAQ (reference sequence). The CDR3 covers 16 residues. The CDR3 region is CASSSDLAGGPYEQYF. CDR3 nucleotides: TGTGCCAGCAGCTCCGACTTAGCGGGAGGTCCTTACGAGCAGTACTTC.

This clone was seen a few times. The rearrangement uses TRBV6-6 and TRBJ2-7; 10 bases match TRBD2. V was pared by 5 bases and J by 3 bases, with 1 base of the junction left unmatched. Germline V gene data show CDR1 as MNHNY and CDR2 as SVGAGI (reference sequence). The CDR3 is 13 amino acids. Here the CDR3 DNA reads TGTGCCAGCAGTAGGACTAGCGGCTACGAGCAGTACTTC. It encodes CASSRTSGYEQYF.

The V gene is TRBV30, the J gene TRBJ2-1, with a weak D call TRBD2 (6 bases). There are 15 residues in the CDR3. Trimming stripped 5 bases from V and 4 bases from J, with 18 bases between. The germline V gene has CDR1 GTSNPN and CDR2 SVGIG (reference sequence). This chain's CDR3 is CAWEFAGGRYNEQFF. The CDR3 nucleotides are TGTGCCTGGGAGTTTGCAGGAGGGAGGTACAATGAGCAGTTCTTC.

The chain couples TRBV7-9 to TRBJ1-3; D is undetermined. CDR3 length equals 15 residues. V was cut by 5 bases and J by 4 bases, with 15 bases left in between. Germline loops: CDR1 SEHNR, CDR2 FQNEAQ (reference sequence). The CDR3 coding sequence is TGTGCCAGCAGCCCTTATAGCTCCGGCGGAAACACCATATATTTT. Protein product: CASSPYSSGGNTIYF.

Comments on this clone: The identical CDR3 is also encoded by other nucleotide sequences in the sample. V gene TRBV10-3 combines with J gene TRBJ2-7; TRBD1 agrees at 9 bases. Germline trimming cut 6 bases from V and 2 bases from J; bases unmatched to any gene: 8. Germline V gene data show CDR1 as ENHRY and CDR2 as SYGVKD. The length of the CDR3 is 15 residues. The CDR3 bases are TGTGCCATCAGCGAGCCGGGACAGGGAACCTACGAGCAGTACTTC. It encodes CAISEPGQGTYEQYF.

This CDR3 is CASSGRLAGGLEQYF. CDR3 sequence (DNA): TGTGCCAGCAGTGGCCGACTAGCGGGAGGTCTCGAGCAGTACTTC. The V and J genes are TRBV28 and TRBJ2-7; 13 bases are a match to TRBD2. The V gene end was trimmed by 5 bases and the J gene end by 6 bases; junction bases not matched to a gene: 7. The CDR3 spans 15 residues. In germline, CDR1 is MDHEN, CDR2 SYDVKM.